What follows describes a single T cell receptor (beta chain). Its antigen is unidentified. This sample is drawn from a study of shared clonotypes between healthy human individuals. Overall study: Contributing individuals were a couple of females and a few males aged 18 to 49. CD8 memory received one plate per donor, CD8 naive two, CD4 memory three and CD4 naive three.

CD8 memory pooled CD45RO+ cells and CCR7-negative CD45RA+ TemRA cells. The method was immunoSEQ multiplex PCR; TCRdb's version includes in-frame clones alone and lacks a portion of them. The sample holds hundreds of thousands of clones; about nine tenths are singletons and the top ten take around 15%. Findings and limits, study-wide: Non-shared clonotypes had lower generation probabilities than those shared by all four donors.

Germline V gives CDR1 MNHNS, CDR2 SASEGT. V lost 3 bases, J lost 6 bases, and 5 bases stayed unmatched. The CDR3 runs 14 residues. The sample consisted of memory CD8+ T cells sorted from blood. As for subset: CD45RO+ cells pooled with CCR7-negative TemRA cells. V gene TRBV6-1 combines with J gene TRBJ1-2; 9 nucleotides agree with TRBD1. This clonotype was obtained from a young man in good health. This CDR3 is CASSDSGQGHGYTF. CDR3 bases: TGTGCCAGCAGTGACTCGGGACAGGGTCATGGCTACACCTTC.